The 19 T cell receptor beta chains given below trace back to one sample, sequenced in a study of response to subunit inactivated influenza vaccine. TCRdb called the RT-PCR reads again in MiXCR, with one record for every CDR3 protein. This sample has 750,000 to 850,000 distinct CDR3 sequences, with roughly 20% found just once. Sequencing was performed on PBMCs from blood, taken around 5 days after vaccination. These receptors all come from a man aged 50 to 60 who received an inactivated influenza vaccine.

V is TRBV20-1 and J is TRBJ2-3; possible D gene TRBD1, 5 bases. V was pared by 2 bases and J by 2 bases, with 14 bases between. This CDR3 contains 15 residues. Germline V gives CDR1 DFQATT, CDR2 SNEGSKA (reference sequence). In DNA form, the CDR3 reads TGCAGTGCTAGATCCTTTCTAGGGGACACAGATACGCAGTATTTT. This encodes CSARSFLGDTDTQYF.

V and J are TRBV12-3 or TRBV12-4 and TRBJ2-1; D might be TRBD1 (5 bases). This CDR3 is built from 15 residues. V lost 6 bases to trimming and J lost 1 base, with 13 bases between them. The CDR3 region has the DNA TGTGCCAGCAGCCCAGGGTTTGGTTCCTACAATGAGCAGTTCTTC. This translates into CASSPGFGSYNEQFF.

In its sample, this clonotype was seen a few times. This chain connects TRBV20-1 to TRBJ2-1, with 7 bases identical to TRBD2. Trimming at V came to 0 bases and at J to 2 bases, leaving 13 bases not matched to a gene. Germline V lookup: CDR1 DFQATT, CDR2 SNEGSKA (reference sequence). This CDR3 comprises 18 residues. The CDR3 here is CSARDLVLAGLPYNEQFF. The CDR3, as DNA: TGCAGTGCTAGAGATCTCGTGTTAGCGGGCCTTCCCTACAATGAGCAGTTCTTC.

This clonotype was picked up a small number of times. The rearrangement links TRBV5-1 to TRBJ2-3; D is ambiguous. Germline V CDR1 and CDR2: SGHRS, YFSETQ. The CDR3 totals 15 residues. The ends were cut back, 3 bases at V and 0 bases at J, with 11 bases in the middle. The CDR3 nucleotides read TGCGCCAGCAGCTGGATGACACCTAGCACAGATACGCAGTATTTT. Residues: CASSWMTPSTDTQYF.

The V gene is TRBV7-2, the J gene TRBJ2-1; TRBD2 agrees at 9 bases. Unmatched junction bases numbered 4, after V lost 4 bases and J lost 0 bases. Germline CDR1 SGHTA, CDR2 FQGNSA. CDR3 size: 16 residues. CDR3 sequence (DNA): TGTGCCAGCAGCTGGGGCGGGGGGGCCTCCTACAATGAGCAGTTCTTC. Amino acids: CASSWGGGASYNEQFF.

This clonotype has a handful of counts. The gene calls are TRBV12-3 or TRBV12-4 and TRBJ1-5; 11 bases are shared with TRBD1. This CDR3 comprises 16 residues. The J segment lost 4 bases and the V segment lost 5 bases, leaving 7 bases of the junction unmatched. CDR3 DNA sequence: TGTGCCAGCAGTACGGGACAGGGGGTGGGTAATCAGCCCCAGCATTTT. Protein: CASSTGQGVGNQPQHF.

This sequence joins TRBV7-3 and TRBJ2-1; D not certain. The CDR3 is 16 residues long. The germline CDR1 and CDR2 sequences are SGHTA and FQGTGA. Trimming shortened V by 2 bases and J by 4 bases, and 15 bases separated the two germline ends. The CDR3: CASSLVSPSRYNEQFF. CDR3 nucleotides: TGTGCCAGCAGCTTAGTCTCACCATCTAGGTACAATGAGCAGTTCTTC.

This sequence joins TRBV4-3 and TRBJ2-1, with D maybe TRBD2 (5 bases). Trimming removed 1 base at V and 1 base at J, with 11 bases between. Per germline, CDR1 LGHNA and CDR2 YSLEER. CDR3 size: 16 residues. CDR3 in DNA: TGCGCCAGCAGCCAAGTTGGCGGGCAATCCTACAATGAGCAGTTCTTC. The encoded protein is CASSQVGGQSYNEQFF.

V usage is TRBV15 and J usage is TRBJ2-5, with unresolved D. CDR3 length: 15 residues. V was shortened by 2 bases and J by 3 bases, with 13 bases between the two germline ends. Germline loops: CDR1 LNHNV, CDR2 YYDKDF (reference sequence). The CDR3 here is CATSRLLAREETQYF. As DNA, the CDR3 is TGTGCCACCAGCAGACTCCTCGCCAGAGAAGAGACCCAGTACTTC.

This clonotype turned up a few times. The chain couples TRBV5-6 to TRBJ2-6; D may be TRBD1 (6 bases). The germline gives CDR1 SGHDT, CDR2 YYEEEE. This CDR3 region has 16 residues. V was trimmed by 1 base and J by 2 bases, leaving 10 bases between them. The CDR3 region has the DNA TGTGCCAGCAGCTTGTTTGGGGGCGCTGGGGCCAACGTCCTGACTTTC. Translated: CASSLFGGAGANVLTF.

The gene calls are TRBV20-1 and TRBJ2-3; a weak D match, TRBD2 (6 bases). The CDR3 runs to 14 residues. The V end lost 5 bases, the J end lost 0 bases, and 12 bases lay between the germline ends. CDR1 is DFQATT, CDR2 SNEGSKA, per germline (reference sequence). The CDR3 reads CSAPISGSTDTQYF. The CDR3 DNA reads TGCAGTGCTCCCATTAGCGGAAGCACAGATACGCAGTATTTT.

There are a few counts of this clonotype. The V and J genes are TRBV7-9 and TRBJ2-4; tentative D call: TRBD1 (5 bases). The germline CDR1 and CDR2 sequences are SEHNR and FQNEAQ (reference sequence). This CDR3 has 15 residues. V lost 0 bases and J lost 8, with 14 bases in between. The CDR3 sequence is CASSLASGMGYIQYF. Written as DNA, the CDR3 is TGTGCCAGCAGCTTAGCGTCAGGGATGGGTTACATTCAGTACTTC.

This clonotype was picked up many times. The chain joins TRBV12-3 or TRBV12-4 to TRBJ2-6, with unresolved D. The ends were cut back, 5 bases at V and 2 bases at J, with 7 bases in the middle. This CDR3 has 14 residues. The CDR3 nucleotides read TGTGCCAGCAGTCCCGGGCCTGGGGCCAACGTCCTGACTTTC. Its translation is CASSPGPGANVLTF.

This clonotype was picked up many times. The V call is TRBV29-1, the J call TRBJ2-2, with D tentatively TRBD1 or TRBD2 (5 bases each). The germline V gene encodes CDR1 SQVTM and CDR2 ANQGSEA. V gave up 6 bases and J gave up 3 bases, with 8 bases separating them. The CDR3 sequence is 12 residues long. The CDR3 loop reads CSVRGDTGELFF. CDR3 nucleotides: TGCAGCGTGAGGGGAGACACCGGGGAGCTGTTTTTT.

This clonotype appeared a few times. The chain recombines TRBV20-1 with TRBJ2-7; no definite D call. V was trimmed by 1 base and J by 3 bases, leaving 7 bases between them. The CDR3 has 12 amino acids. Germline CDR1 reads DFQATT; CDR2 reads SNEGSKA (reference sequence). CDR3 bases: TGCAGTGCTAGAGTTCGCGACTACGAGCAGTACTTC. Its protein product is CSARVRDYEQYF.

In this sample, this clonotype turned up a few times. The chain combines TRBV6-5 with TRBJ1-1, with D unresolved. CDR1 MNHEY and CDR2 SVGAGI come from the germline V gene. The CDR3 consists of 15 residues. Trimming cost V 2 bases and J 8 bases, with 18 bases left between them. The CDR3 sequence is CASSYDVRRLNEAFF. The CDR3 region has the DNA TGTGCCAGCAGTTACGACGTCAGACGGTTGAACGAAGCTTTCTTT.

This chain links TRBV27 with TRBJ2-7; 10 bases are shared with TRBD1. The CDR3 covers 14 residues. Germline V gives CDR1 MNHEY, CDR2 SMNVEV (reference sequence). Trimming at V came to 2 bases and at J to 5 bases, leaving 3 bases not matched to a gene. CDR3 protein: CASSLGTGAHEQYF. The CDR3 coding sequence is TGTGCCAGCAGTTTAGGGACAGGGGCCCACGAGCAGTACTTC.

The chain uses TRBV29-1 and TRBJ1-1, with D unresolved. The CDR3 loop spans 13 amino acids. Trimming took off 5 bases at V and 3 bases at J, with 13 bases between the two ends. Germline loops: CDR1 SQVTM, CDR2 ANQGSEA. The CDR3 protein is CSVSLTQDTEAFF. The CDR3 DNA reads TGCAGCGTTTCGCTTACTCAGGACACTGAAGCTTTCTTT.

The chain recombines TRBV20-1 with TRBJ2-5; D perhaps matches TRBD2 (5 bases). In germline, CDR1 is DFQATT, CDR2 SNEGSKA (reference sequence). Trimming left V 1 base short and J 4 bases short, with 13 bases between. CDR3 size: 14 residues. CDR3 nucleotides: TGCAGTGCTAGAGTCCTGTCTAGCCGAGAGACCCAGTACTTC. This encodes CSARVLSSRETQYF.